The 11 T cell receptor beta chains listed next were all sequenced from one sample in a study of cytomegalovirus exposure and HLA in healthy donors. Produced via immunoSEQ multiplex PCR; TCRdb's table is partial and in-frame only. The profile shows about 160,000 clones, around nine tenths of them singletons. The sample taken for sequencing was PBMCs. Receptors originate from a man younger than 30 in good health and CMV-seropositive.

The V and J genes are TRBV21-1 and TRBJ2-7; TRBD1 is the table's D call and was not checked against the DNA. TRBV21-1 is an annotated pseudogene. The CDR3 sequence is 15 residues long. The CDR3 sequence is CASTPGQRDPYEQYF. DNA for the CDR3: TGTGCCAGCACCCCGGGACAGCGAGACCCCTACGAGCAGTACTTC.

The rearrangement joins TRBV27 to TRBJ2-2; unclear D gene. This CDR3 region has 16 residues. Germline V CDR1 and CDR2: MNHEY, SMNVEV (reference sequence). Trimming took off 5 bases at V and 1 base at J, with 14 bases between the two ends. The CDR3 bases are TGTGCCAGCAGTCCCCATTTGGCAGGGAACACCGGGGAGCTGTTTTTT. Protein product: CASSPHLAGNTGELFF.

V is TRBV2 and J is TRBJ2-1; 14 nucleotides line up with TRBD2. With V trimmed by 7 bases and J by 7 bases, 3 bases remained unmatched. Germline assignment: CDR1 SNHLY and CDR2 FYNNEI. The CDR3 has 14 residues. The CDR3 DNA reads as TGTGCCAGCACGGGGACTAGCGGGAGAAATGAGCAGTTCTTC. The encoded protein is CASTGTSGRNEQFF.

This chain links TRBV10-3 with TRBJ1-1; no firm D call. The V end was cut by 0 bases, the J end by 0 bases, with 23 bases between. Per germline, CDR1 ENHRY and CDR2 SYGVKD. The CDR3 has 20 amino acids. The CDR3 is CAISESPGSGVGQVNTEAFF. The CDR3 DNA reads as TGTGCCATCAGTGAGTCCCCCGGCAGCGGCGTCGGGCAGGTGAACACTGAAGCTTTCTTT.

The V and J genes are TRBV5-6 and TRBJ2-7; TRBD2 is a possible D gene (5 bases). This CDR3 spans 14 amino acids. Trimming stripped 0 bases from V and 0 bases from J, with 7 bases between. CDR1 SGHDT and CDR2 YYEEEE come from the germline V gene. As DNA, the CDR3 is TGTGCCAGCAGCTTGGGAGGGAGCTCCTACGAGCAGTACTTC. Translated, it gives CASSLGGSSYEQYF.

In DNA, the CDR3 is TGTGCCAGCAGCACCCCCGGTCGGTCGGCCAAAAACATTCAGTACTTC. The encoded protein is CASSTPGRSAKNIQYF. V gene TRBV9 combines with J gene TRBJ2-4, with no clear D. V shed 4 bases and J shed 1 base, with 15 bases lying between them. Germline V gene data show CDR1 as SGDLS and CDR2 as YYNGEE. This CDR3 is 16 amino acids long.

The count of this clone is one. V is TRBV13 and J is TRBJ2-3; 13 nucleotides line up with TRBD2. This CDR3 has 16 amino acids. V dropped 1 base and J dropped 7; count of bases not matched to a gene: 5. CDR1 PRHDT and CDR2 FYEKMQ come from the germline V gene (reference sequence). Written as DNA, the CDR3 is TGTGCCAGCAGCTTAGTGGGACTAGCGGGAACCTATACGCAGTATTTT. It codes for CASSLVGLAGTYTQYF.

Remarks on this clone: The sample contains more than one DNA sequence encoding this CDR3. The V call is TRBV9, the J call TRBJ2-7; TRBD1 matches 10 bases. The CDR3 contains 13 residues. Looked up from germline, CDR1 is SGDLS and CDR2 is YYNGEE. V was clipped by 3 bases and J by 4 bases; unmatched bases: 1. CDR3 sequence reads: CASSGDRGYEQYF. The CDR3 bases are TGTGCCAGCAGCGGGGACAGGGGTTACGAGCAGTACTTC.

The gene calls are TRBV4-1 and TRBJ2-1, with 15 bases aligning to TRBD2. The germline V gene encodes CDR1 MGHRA and CDR2 YSYEKL. Trimming took 2 bases from V and 4 from J; bases not matched to a gene: 3. The CDR3 loop spans 17 amino acids. The CDR3, as DNA: TGCGCCAGCAGCCAATTCGGACTAGCGGGAGGGTACAATGAGCAGTTCTTC. This encodes CASSQFGLAGGYNEQFF.

This chain links TRBV7-2 with TRBJ2-1; 14 bases map to TRBD2. J gave up 8 bases and V 5 bases, and 8 bases lay outside the gene matches. Germline-derived CDR1 and CDR2 are SGHTA and FQGNSA. The CDR3 loop spans 16 amino acids. In DNA, the CDR3 is TGTGCCAGCAGCCCGGGACTAGCGGGAGCTCGGGATGAGCAGTTCTTC. Protein product: CASSPGLAGARDEQFF.

This clone was observed a single time. The chain combines TRBV7-8 with TRBJ2-2, with no clear D. Germline lookup yields CDR1 SGHVS and CDR2 FQNEAQ. The CDR3 loop spans 15 amino acids. The germline V and J ends were trimmed by 4 bases and 7 bases, with 16 bases remaining between them. The CDR3 reads CASSSAASLGGELFF. The CDR3 DNA sequence: TGTGCCAGCAGCTCCGCGGCCTCCTTGGGCGGGGAGCTGTTTTTT.